Shown below are 9 T cell receptor beta chains from a single sample sequenced in a study of blood T cell repertoires in COVID-19. The protocol was immunoSEQ multiplex PCR, while the TCRdb copy is restricted to in-frame clones and leaves out a portion. The profile covers 130,000 to 150,000 clones, with around four fifths appearing a single time and approximately 2.7% taken by the ten largest. Sequenced material: peripheral blood. Receptors originate from a woman aged 40 to 49 with active or convalescent COVID-19.

This clone was observed a single time. The chain couples TRBV5-6 to TRBJ1-4; perhaps TRBD1 as D (6 bases). CDR1 and CDR2 from the germline V gene are SGHDT and YYEEEE. The V end lost 2 bases, the J end lost 10 bases, and 12 bases lay between the germline ends. The CDR3 is 13 residues long. CDR3 sequence (DNA): TGTGCCAGCAGCTTCGGAATAGGGGGAAAACTGTTTTTT. Translating gives CASSFGIGGKLFF.

This clone was detected once. V gene TRBV6-2 or TRBV6-3 combines with J gene TRBJ2-1; 8 nucleotides line up with TRBD2. Trimming took 0 bases from V and 4 from J; bases not matched to a gene: 2. The CDR3 spans 15 residues. Germline CDR1 and CDR2: MNHEY and SVGEGT. The CDR3 DNA reads TGTGCCAGCAGTTACTCGGCTAGCGGGTACAATGAGCAGTTCTTC. The encoded protein is CASSYSASGYNEQFF.

V gene TRBV6-5 combines with J gene TRBJ1-2, with D unclear. Germline CDR1 is MNHEY and CDR2 is SVGAGI. V lost 6 bases and J lost 1, with 15 bases in between. The CDR3 contains 15 residues. CDR3 sequence: CASRPEGGRNYGYTF. In DNA form, the CDR3 reads TGTGCCAGCAGACCCGAGGGAGGGCGTAACTATGGCTACACCTTC.

CDR3 amino acids: CASSQQGALAKNIQYF. DNA of the CDR3: TGTGCCAGCAGTCAACAAGGGGCTCTGGCCAAAAACATTCAGTACTTC. The chain employs TRBV2 and TRBJ2-4; possibly TRBD1 for D (5 bases). V lost 5 bases to trimming and J lost 1 base, with 15 bases between them. The CDR3 consists of 16 residues. Germline CDR1 SNHLY, CDR2 FYNNEI.

The chain carries TRBV28 and TRBJ1-3, with a possible D match to TRBD1 (6 bases). CDR3 size: 17 residues. Trimming cost V 3 bases and J 0 bases, with 15 bases left between them. CDR1 is MDHEN and CDR2 is SYDVKM in the germline V gene. CDR3 amino acids: CASSLGGAHSSGNTIYF. The CDR3 DNA is TGTGCCAGCAGTTTGGGGGGGGCACACAGCTCTGGAAACACCATATATTTT.

The CDR3 bases are TGCGCCAGCAGTCCACAGGGAGTGAATTCACCCCTCCACTTT. As protein: CASSPQGVNSPLHF. The J gene is TRBJ1-6, the V gene TRBV5-1; D perhaps matches TRBD1 (6 bases). This CDR3 is built from 14 residues. Germline lookup yields CDR1 SGHRS and CDR2 YFSETQ. Trimming shortened V by 5 bases and J by 7 bases, and 13 bases separated the two germline ends. The full variable domain, completed using reference TRBV5-1 and TRBJ1-6, is KAGVTQTPRYLIKTRGQQVTLSCSPISGHRSVSWYQQTPGQGLQFLFEYFSETQRNKGNFPGRFSGRQFSNSRSEMNVSTLELGDSALYLCASSPQGVNSPLHFGNGTRLTVT.

V is TRBV5-1 and J is TRBJ2-2, with 7 bases identical to TRBD1. The V gene end was trimmed by 2 bases and the J gene end by 6 bases; junction bases not matched to a gene: 10. This CDR3 comprises 16 residues. The germline V gene has CDR1 SGHRS and CDR2 YFSETQ. The DNA of the CDR3 is TGCGCCAGCAGCTTTGGACAGGTTGGGGCCTCCGGGGAGCTGTTTTTT. Translating it yields CASSFGQVGASGELFF.

The chain has TRBV28 and TRBJ2-3; TRBD1 matches at 8 bases. The CDR3 contains 15 residues. V trimming: 6 bases; J trimming: 6 bases; junction bases outside the gene matches: 11. From germline, CDR1 is MDHEN and CDR2 SYDVKM. CDR3 nucleotide sequence: TGTGCCAGCAGCTCTCGAACAGGGGGAGCGGATACGCAGTATTTT. It codes for CASSSRTGGADTQYF. Supplemented by reference TRBV28 and TRBJ2-3, the full variable domain reads DVKVTQSSRYLVKRTGEKVFLECVQDMDHENMFWYRQDPGLGLRLIYFSYDVKMKEKGDIPEGYSVSREKKERFSLILESASTNQTSMYLCASSSRTGGADTQYFGPGTRLTVL.

The rearrangement joins TRBV24-1 to TRBJ2-5; D might be TRBD1 (6 bases). Germline lookup yields CDR1 KGHDR and CDR2 SFDVKD. The CDR3 has 15 amino acids. Between the trimmed V and J ends, which lost 4 bases and 5 bases, there was a span of 16 bases. The CDR3 coding sequence is TGTGCCACCAGTGACCCCCTGGGGGCCGGGGAGACCCAGTACTTC. Encoded protein: CATSDPLGAGETQYF.